These 10 T cell receptor beta chains were sequenced from one sample in a study of blood T cell repertoires in COVID-19. Repertoires were generated with immunoSEQ multiplex PCR, while TCRdb's copy carries only in-frame clones and drops some. The sample records 130,000 to 150,000 clones, 70% to 80% being singletons. Sequencing was performed on peripheral blood. These receptor sequences come from a woman aged 70-85 years with COVID-19, enrolled during active disease.

This clone was seen a handful of times. This chain connects TRBV11-2 to TRBJ1-1, with D perhaps TRBD1 (6 bases). The V end lost 4 bases, the J end lost 3 bases, and 15 bases lay between the germline ends. The CDR3 runs 15 residues. Germline CDR1 SGHAT, CDR2 FQNNGV. The CDR3 region is CASSSRGGLYTEAFF. The CDR3 nucleotides read TGTGCCAGCAGCTCGCGGGGGGGCTTGTACACTGAAGCTTTCTTT.

The chain links TRBV6-6 to TRBJ2-1; 8 bases line up with TRBD1. Germline assignment: CDR1 MNHNY and CDR2 SVGAGI (reference sequence). Trimming at V came to 5 bases and at J to 7 bases, leaving 7 bases not matched to a gene. The CDR3 covers 14 residues. The CDR3 region has the DNA TGTGCCAGCAGTCCTCTTCAGGGGGCGAATGAGCAGTTCTTC. Translating gives CASSPLQGANEQFF.

The chain recombines TRBV7-8 with TRBJ2-2; the match to TRBD2 covers 16 bases. There are 18 residues in the CDR3. The V and J ends lost 4 bases and 9 bases, in that order; junction bases with no gene match: 11. CDR1 and CDR2 from the germline V gene are SGHVS and FQNEAQ. The CDR3 protein is CASSSVGTSGGAGRELFF. CDR3 nucleotides: TGTGCCAGCAGCTCCGTCGGGACTAGCGGGGGGGCTGGGAGGGAGCTGTTTTTT. Using reference TRBV7-8 and TRBJ2-2 for the parts outside the CDR3, the full variable domain is GAGVSQSPRYKVAKRGQDVALRCDPISGHVSLFWYQQALGQGPEFLTYFQNEAQLDKSGLPSDRFFAERPEGSVSTLKIQRTQQEDSAVYLCASSSVGTSGGAGRELFFGEGSRLTVL.

On this clone: Within the sample, other DNA sequences also encode this same CDR3. V is TRBV2 and J is TRBJ1-1; D uncertain. The length of the CDR3 is 13 residues. V was shortened by 5 bases and J by 4 bases, with 11 bases between the two germline ends. CDR1 is SNHLY and CDR2 is FYNNEI in the germline V gene. CDR3 in amino acids: CASSKGEGTEAFF. The CDR3 DNA reads TGTGCCAGCAGTAAGGGTGAGGGCACTGAAGCTTTCTTT.

The CDR3 loop is CASSQGLLATNEKLFF. In nucleotides, the CDR3 is TGCGCCAGCAGCCAGGGCCTTTTGGCAACTAATGAAAAACTGTTTTTT. This sequence joins TRBV5-1 and TRBJ1-4, with D possibly TRBD1 on 5 matching bases. The CDR3 has 16 amino acids. Germline V gene sequence: CDR1 SGHRS, CDR2 YFSETQ. The V and J ends lost 4 bases and 0 bases respectively, with 13 bases between them.

This clone was recorded once. This chain connects TRBV28 to TRBJ2-7; a weak D match, TRBD2 (5 bases). The CDR3 length is 18 residues. Germline V gene data show CDR1 as MDHEN and CDR2 as SYDVKM. The V end lost 1 base, the J end lost 7 bases, and 26 bases lay between the germline ends. The CDR3 spells CASSLSGTTYPSWREQYF. In nucleotides, the CDR3 is TGTGCCAGCAGTTTATCTGGCACTACATACCCTAGCTGGAGGGAGCAGTACTTC. Full variable domain (outside the CDR3, taken from reference TRBV28 and TRBJ2-7): DVKVTQSSRYLVKRTGEKVFLECVQDMDHENMFWYRQDPGLGLRLIYFSYDVKMKEKGDIPEGYSVSREKKERFSLILESASTNQTSMYLCASSLSGTTYPSWREQYFGPGTRLTVT.

The chain couples TRBV7-9 to TRBJ1-2; D gene uncertain. Germline CDR1 reads SEHNR; CDR2 reads FQNEAQ (reference sequence). The ends were cut back, 2 bases at V and 4 bases at J, with 11 bases in the middle. CDR3 length equals 14 residues. CDR3 residues: CASSLTRVGYGYTF. The DNA of the CDR3 is TGTGCCAGCAGCTTAACCCGGGTCGGCTATGGCTACACCTTC.

This rearrangement joins TRBV18 to TRBJ1-1; D is unresolved. Trimming left V 3 bases short and J 1 base short, with 12 bases between. The CDR3 length is 15 residues. Looked up from germline, CDR1 is KGHSH and CDR2 is LQKENI. Written as DNA, the CDR3 is TGTGCCAGCTCACCTAATTACGGGTCGAACACTGAAGCTTTCTTT. Translated, it gives CASSPNYGSNTEAFF.

J is TRBJ2-3 and V is TRBV6-4; tentative D call: TRBD1 (5 bases). V lost 0 bases and J lost 2, with 9 bases in between. The CDR3 contains 15 residues. CDR1 is MRHNA and CDR2 is SNTAGT in the germline V gene. CDR3 in DNA: TGTGCCAGCAGTGACTCGACAGCCAACACAGATACGCAGTATTTT. Translating gives CASSDSTANTDTQYF.

The rearrangement uses TRBV7-2 and TRBJ2-7; the match to TRBD1 covers 11 bases. Germline V gene data show CDR1 as SGHTA and CDR2 as FQGNSA. This CDR3 has 13 residues. J lost 4 bases, V lost 4 bases, and 0 bases had no gene match. The CDR3 is CASSWDRGYEQYF. CDR3 sequence (DNA): TGTGCCAGCAGCTGGGACAGGGGGTACGAGCAGTACTTC.